This TCR beta chain appears in the sequencing data of a study of OX40 agonist ivuxolimab in advanced cancers. Broader study findings: Low normalized T-cell clonal expansion also characterized some of the nonresponders. No determination was made of the antigen specificity of the expanded peripheral T cells.

Germline CDR1 and CDR2: SGHRS and YFSETQ. Trimming left V 4 bases short and J 8 bases short, with 15 bases between. The CDR3 loop spans 13 amino acids. Collection of blood occurred at baseline, at cycle 4 day 1, and at cycle 7 day 1. Repertoires were generated with immunoSEQ multiplex PCR, while TCRdb's copy carries only in-frame clones and drops some. The sample shows some 66,000 clones, about nine tenths of them seen only once. Concerning this clone itself: Its antigen is unidentified.

This TCR derives from an adult with an advanced solid tumor such as melanoma, head and neck, liver or kidney cancer. The source material was CD4+ or CD8+ T cells sorted from blood, sampled in a trial of the OX40 agonist ivuxolimab. The V gene is TRBV5-1, the J gene TRBJ1-2; no definite D call. This CDR3 reads CASSKSTSDGYTF. DNA of the CDR3: TGCGCCAGCAGCAAGAGTACATCCGACGGCTACACCTTC.